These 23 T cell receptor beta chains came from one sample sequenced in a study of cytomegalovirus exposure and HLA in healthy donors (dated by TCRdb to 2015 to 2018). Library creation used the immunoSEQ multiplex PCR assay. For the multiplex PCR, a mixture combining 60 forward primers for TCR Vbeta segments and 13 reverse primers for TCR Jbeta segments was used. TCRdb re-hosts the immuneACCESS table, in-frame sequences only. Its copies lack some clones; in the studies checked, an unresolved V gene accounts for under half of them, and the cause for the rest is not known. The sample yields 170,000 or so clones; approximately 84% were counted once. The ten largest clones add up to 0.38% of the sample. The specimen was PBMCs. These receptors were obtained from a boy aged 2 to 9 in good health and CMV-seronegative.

The CDR3 sequence is CASTIGIAGVRDEQYF. As DNA, the CDR3 is TGTGCCAGCACCATTGGTATCGCGGGAGTAAGGGACGAGCAGTACTTC. This sequence joins TRBV28 and TRBJ2-7; 7 bases are shared with TRBD2. V shed 7 bases, J shed 5 bases, and the junction held 17 bases outside the gene matches. The CDR3 consists of 16 residues. In germline, CDR1 is MDHEN, CDR2 SYDVKM.

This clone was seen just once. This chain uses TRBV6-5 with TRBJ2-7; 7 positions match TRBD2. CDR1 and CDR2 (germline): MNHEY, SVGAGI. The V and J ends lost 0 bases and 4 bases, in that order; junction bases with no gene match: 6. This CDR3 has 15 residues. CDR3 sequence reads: CASSYSRASGYEQYF. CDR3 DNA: TGTGCCAGCAGTTACTCGCGGGCTAGCGGATACGAGCAGTACTTC.

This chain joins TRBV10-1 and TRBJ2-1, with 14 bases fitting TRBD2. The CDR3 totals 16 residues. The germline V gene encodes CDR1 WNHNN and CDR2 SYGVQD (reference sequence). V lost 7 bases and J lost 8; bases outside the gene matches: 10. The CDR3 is CASTRLAGGLADEQFF. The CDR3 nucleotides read TGCGCCAGCACCCGACTAGCGGGAGGGCTCGCGGATGAGCAGTTCTTC.

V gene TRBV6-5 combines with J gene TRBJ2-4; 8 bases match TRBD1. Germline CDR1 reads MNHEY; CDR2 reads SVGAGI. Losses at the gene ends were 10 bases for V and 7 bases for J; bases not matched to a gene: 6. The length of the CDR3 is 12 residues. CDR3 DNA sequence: TGTGCCACCAGGGGGCGAGAGAACATTCAGTACTTC. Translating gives CATRGRENIQYF.

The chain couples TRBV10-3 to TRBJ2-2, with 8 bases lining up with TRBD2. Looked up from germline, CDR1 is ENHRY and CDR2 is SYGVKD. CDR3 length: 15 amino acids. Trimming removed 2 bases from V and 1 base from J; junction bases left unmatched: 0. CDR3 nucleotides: TGTGCCATCAGTGAGACTAGCGGGAACACCGGGGAGCTGTTTTTT. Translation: CAISETSGNTGELFF.

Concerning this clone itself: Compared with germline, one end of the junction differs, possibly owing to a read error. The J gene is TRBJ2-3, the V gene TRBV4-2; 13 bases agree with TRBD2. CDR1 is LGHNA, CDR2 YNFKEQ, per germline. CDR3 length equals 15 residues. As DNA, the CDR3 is TGTGCCAGCAGCCAAGACCAACTAGCGGGAGGGACGCGGTATTTT. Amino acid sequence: CASSQDQLAGGTRYF.

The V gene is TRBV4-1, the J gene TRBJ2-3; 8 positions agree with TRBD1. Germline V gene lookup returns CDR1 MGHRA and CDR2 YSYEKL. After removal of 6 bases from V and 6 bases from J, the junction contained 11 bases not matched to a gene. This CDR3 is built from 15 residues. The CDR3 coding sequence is TGCGCCAGCAGGTTCCTAGGCAGGGGGCTTGATACGCAGTATTTT. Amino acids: CASRFLGRGLDTQYF.

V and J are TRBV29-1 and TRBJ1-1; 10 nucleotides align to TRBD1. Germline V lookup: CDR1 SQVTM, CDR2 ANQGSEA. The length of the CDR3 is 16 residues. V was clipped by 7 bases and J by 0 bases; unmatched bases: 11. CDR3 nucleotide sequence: TGCAGCGCCCCGGGACAGGGGACTACGATGAACACTGAAGCTTTCTTT. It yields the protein CSAPGQGTTMNTEAFF.

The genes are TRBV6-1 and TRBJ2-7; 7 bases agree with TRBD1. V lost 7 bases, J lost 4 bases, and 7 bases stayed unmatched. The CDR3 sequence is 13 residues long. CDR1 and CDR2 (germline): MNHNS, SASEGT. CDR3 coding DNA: TGTGCCAGCACGCGAGACAGGGCTTACGAGCAGTACTTC. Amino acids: CASTRDRAYEQYF.

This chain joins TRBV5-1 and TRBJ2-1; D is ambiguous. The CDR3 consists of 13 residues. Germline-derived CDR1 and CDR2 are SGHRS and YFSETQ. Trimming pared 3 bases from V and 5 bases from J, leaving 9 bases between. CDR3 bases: TGCGCCAGCAGCTCCGGCGGAGACAATGAGCAGTTCTTC. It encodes CASSSGGDNEQFF.

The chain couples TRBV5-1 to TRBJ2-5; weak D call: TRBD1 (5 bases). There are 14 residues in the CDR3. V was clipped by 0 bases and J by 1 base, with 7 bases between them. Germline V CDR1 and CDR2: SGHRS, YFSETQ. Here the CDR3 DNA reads TGCGCCAGCAGCTTGGGGACATCCCAAGAGACCCAGTACTTC. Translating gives CASSLGTSQETQYF.

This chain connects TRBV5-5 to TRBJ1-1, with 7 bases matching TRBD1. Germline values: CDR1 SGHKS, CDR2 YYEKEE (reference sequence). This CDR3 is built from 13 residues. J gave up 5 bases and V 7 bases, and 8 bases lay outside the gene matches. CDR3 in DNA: TGTGCCAGCGTCTTGAGGGGGCAGACTGAAGCTTTCTTT. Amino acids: CASVLRGQTEAFF.

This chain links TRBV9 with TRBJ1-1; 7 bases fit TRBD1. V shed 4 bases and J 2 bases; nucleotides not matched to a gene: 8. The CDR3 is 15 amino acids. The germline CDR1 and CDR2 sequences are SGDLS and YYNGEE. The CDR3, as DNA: TGTGCCAGCAGCAAGGGGACAGCCTTAAACACTGAAGCTTTCTTT. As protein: CASSKGTALNTEAFF.

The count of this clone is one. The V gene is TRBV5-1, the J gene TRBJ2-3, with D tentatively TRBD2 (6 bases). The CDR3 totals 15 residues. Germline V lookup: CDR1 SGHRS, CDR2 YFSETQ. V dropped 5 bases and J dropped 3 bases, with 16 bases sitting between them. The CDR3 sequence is CASRRSGEPTDTQYF. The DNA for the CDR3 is TGCGCCAGCAGACGATCGGGGGAGCCGACAGATACGCAGTATTTT.

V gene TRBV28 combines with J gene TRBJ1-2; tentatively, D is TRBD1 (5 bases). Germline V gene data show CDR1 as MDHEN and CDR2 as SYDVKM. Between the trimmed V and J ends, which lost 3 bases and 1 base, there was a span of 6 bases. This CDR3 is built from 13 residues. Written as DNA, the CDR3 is TGTGCCAGCAGTTTGACAGTTAACTATGGCTACACCTTC. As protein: CASSLTVNYGYTF.

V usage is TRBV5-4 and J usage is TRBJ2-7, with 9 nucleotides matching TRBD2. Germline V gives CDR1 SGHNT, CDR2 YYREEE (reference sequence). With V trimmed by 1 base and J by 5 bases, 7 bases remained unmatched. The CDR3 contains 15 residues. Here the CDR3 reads CASSLRREGGHEQYF. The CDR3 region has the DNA TGTGCCAGCAGCTTGCGGCGGGAGGGCGGGCACGAGCAGTACTTC.

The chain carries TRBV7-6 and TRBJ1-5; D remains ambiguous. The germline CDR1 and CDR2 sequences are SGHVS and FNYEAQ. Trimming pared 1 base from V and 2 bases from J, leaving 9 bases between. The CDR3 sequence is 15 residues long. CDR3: CASSLDWSGNQPQHF. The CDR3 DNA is TGTGCCAGCAGCTTAGACTGGAGTGGCAATCAGCCCCAGCATTTT.

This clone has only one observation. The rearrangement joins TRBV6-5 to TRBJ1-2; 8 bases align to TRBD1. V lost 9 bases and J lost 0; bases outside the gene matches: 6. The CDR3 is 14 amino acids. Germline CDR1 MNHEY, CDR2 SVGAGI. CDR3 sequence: CASLRTGTNYGYTF. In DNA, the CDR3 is TGTGCCAGTTTGAGGACAGGGACTAACTATGGCTACACCTTC.

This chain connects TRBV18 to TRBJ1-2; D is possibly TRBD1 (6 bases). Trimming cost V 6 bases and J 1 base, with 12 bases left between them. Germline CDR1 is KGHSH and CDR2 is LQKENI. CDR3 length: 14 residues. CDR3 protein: CASSPNRDNYGYTF. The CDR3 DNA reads TGTGCCAGCTCGCCCAACAGGGATAACTATGGCTACACCTTC.

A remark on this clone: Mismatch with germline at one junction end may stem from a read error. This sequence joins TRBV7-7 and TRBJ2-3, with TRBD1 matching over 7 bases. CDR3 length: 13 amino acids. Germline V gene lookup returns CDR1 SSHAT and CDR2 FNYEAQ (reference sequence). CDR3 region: CASSGTGADTQYF. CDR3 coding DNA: TGTGCTAGCAGCGGAACAGGGGCAGATACGCAGTATTTT.

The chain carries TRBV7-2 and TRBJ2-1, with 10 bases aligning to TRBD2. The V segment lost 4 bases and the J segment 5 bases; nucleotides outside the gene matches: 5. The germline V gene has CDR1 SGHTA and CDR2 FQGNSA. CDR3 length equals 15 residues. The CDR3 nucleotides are TGTGCCAGCAGCTCGGGACTAGCGCGTGACAATGAGCAGTTCTTC. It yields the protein CASSSGLARDNEQFF.

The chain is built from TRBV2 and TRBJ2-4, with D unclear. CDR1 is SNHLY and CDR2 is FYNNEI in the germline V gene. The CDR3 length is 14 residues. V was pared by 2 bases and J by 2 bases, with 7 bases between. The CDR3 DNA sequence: TGTGCCAGCAGTGAAATAACTACCAAAAACATTCAGTACTTC. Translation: CASSEITTKNIQYF.

The CDR3 here is CSGCTGSVDEQFF. CDR3 coding DNA: TGCAGCGGGTGTACAGGGTCTGTCGATGAGCAGTTCTTC. The gene calls are TRBV29-1 and TRBJ2-1, with a tentative D call TRBD1 (6 bases). CDR1 and CDR2 (germline): SQVTM, ANQGSEA. V shed 7 bases and J shed 8 bases, with 18 bases lying between them. This CDR3 is built from 13 residues.